This T cell receptor (beta chain) was retrieved from a study of T cells expressing NK-cell markers. Overall study context: Repertoires of TCR beta were obtained from T cells sorted as CD3+CD56+NKG2C+, CD3+CD56+NKG2C- and CD3+CD56-NKG2C+.

TCRdb re-called the 5' RACE reads and gives one entry per CDR3 protein, without DNA. This sample's table has a few hundred thousand distinct CDR3 sequences. Germline CDR1 and CDR2: SNHLY and FYNNEI. The CDR3 has 12 amino acids. This chain connects TRBV2 to TRBJ1-2; the D gene TCRdb calls, TRBD1, cannot be checked with no DNA. The TCR comes from a man aged 18-70 years in good health. Sequences were obtained from blood T cells: a sorted CD56 or NKG2C T cell subset, CD4+ or CD8+ T cells, or bulk PBMC T cells (not recorded which). This chain's CDR3 is CASRDREQGYTF.